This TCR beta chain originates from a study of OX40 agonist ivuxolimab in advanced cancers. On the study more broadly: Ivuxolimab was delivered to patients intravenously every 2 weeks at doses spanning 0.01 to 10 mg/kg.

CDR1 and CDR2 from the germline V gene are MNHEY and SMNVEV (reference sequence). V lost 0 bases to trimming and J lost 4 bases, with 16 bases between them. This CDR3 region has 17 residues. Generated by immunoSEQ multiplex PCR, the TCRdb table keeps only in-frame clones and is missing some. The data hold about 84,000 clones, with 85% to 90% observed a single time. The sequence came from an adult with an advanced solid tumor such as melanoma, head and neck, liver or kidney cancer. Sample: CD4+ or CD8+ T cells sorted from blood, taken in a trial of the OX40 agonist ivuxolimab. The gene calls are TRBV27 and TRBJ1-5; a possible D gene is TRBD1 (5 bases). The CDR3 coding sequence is TGTGCCAGCAGTTTATCGCAGGGCGGGGGGTCAAATCAGCCCCAGCATTTT. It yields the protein CASSLSQGGGSNQPQHF.